This T cell receptor beta chain was sequenced for a study of beta chain features in type 1 diabetes. As every portion of the isolated RNA was reverse transcribed, the sequencing read expressed TCRB transcripts. This table comes from immunoSEQ multiplex PCR, and its TCRdb copy is limited to in-frame clones, with some not included. The table shows 350,000 or so clones, with about 20% occurring only once. Trimming cost V 2 bases and J 6 bases; bases outside gene matches: 0. The CDR3 sequence is 12 residues long. Germline loops: CDR1 SQVTM, CDR2 ANQGSEA. This chain joins TRBV29-1 and TRBJ2-1; 8 bases fit TRBD2. Sequencing used naive CD4+ T cells from blood. This receptor was identified in a woman between 18 and 29 years old in good health. The CDR3 DNA is TGCAGCGTTGAAACTAGCGGCAATGAGCAGTTCTTC. Translation gives CSVETSGNEQFF.